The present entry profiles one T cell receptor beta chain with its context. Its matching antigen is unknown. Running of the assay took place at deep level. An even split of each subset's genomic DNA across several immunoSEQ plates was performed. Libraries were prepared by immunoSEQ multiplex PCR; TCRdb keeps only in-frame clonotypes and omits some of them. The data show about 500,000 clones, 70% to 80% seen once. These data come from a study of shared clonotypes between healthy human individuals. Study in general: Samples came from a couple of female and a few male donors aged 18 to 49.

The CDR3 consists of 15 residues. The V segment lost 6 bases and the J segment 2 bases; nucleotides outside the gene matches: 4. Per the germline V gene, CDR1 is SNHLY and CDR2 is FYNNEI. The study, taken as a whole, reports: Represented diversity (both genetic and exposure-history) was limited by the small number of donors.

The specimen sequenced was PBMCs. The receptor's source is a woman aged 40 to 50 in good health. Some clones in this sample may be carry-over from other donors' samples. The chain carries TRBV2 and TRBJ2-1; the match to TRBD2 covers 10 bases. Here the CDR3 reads CASRGLAVPYNEQFF. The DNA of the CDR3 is TGTGCCAGCAGAGGACTAGCGGTACCCTACAATGAGCAGTTCTTC.